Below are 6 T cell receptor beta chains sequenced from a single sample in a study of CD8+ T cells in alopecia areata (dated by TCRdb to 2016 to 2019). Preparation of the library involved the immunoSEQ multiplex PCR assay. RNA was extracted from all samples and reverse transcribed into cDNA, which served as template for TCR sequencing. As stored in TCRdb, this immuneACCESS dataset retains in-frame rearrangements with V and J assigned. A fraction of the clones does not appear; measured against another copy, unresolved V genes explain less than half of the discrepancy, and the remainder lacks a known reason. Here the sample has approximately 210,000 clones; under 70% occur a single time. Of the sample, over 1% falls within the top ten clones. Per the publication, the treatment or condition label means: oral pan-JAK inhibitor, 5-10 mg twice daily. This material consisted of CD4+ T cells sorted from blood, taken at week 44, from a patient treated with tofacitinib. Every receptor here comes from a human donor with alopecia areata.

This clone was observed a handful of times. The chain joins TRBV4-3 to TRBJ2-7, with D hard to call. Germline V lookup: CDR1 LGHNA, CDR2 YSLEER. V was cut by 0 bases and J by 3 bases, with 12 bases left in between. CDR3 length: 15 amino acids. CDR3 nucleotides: TGCGCCAGCAGCCAAGAACACTGGGATTTCTACGAGCAGTACTTC. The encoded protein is CASSQEHWDFYEQYF.

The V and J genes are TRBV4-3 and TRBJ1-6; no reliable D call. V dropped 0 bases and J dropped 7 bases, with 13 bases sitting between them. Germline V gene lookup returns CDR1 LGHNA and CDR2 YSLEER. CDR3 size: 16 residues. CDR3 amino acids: CASSQERGGKNSPLHF. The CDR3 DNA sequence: TGCGCCAGCAGCCAAGAACGTGGCGGAAAGAATTCACCCCTCCACTTT.

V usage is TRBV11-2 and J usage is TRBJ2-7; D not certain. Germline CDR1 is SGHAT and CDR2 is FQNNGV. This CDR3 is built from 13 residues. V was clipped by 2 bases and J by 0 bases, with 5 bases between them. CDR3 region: CASSLTNSYEQYF. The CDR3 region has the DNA TGTGCCAGCAGCTTAACAAACTCCTACGAGCAGTACTTC.

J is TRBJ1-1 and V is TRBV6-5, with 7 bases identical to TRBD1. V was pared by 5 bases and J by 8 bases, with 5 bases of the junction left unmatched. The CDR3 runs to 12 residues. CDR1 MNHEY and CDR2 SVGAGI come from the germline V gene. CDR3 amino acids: CASSNLDREAFF. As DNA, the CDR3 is TGTGCCAGCAGTAACCTGGACAGGGAAGCTTTCTTT.

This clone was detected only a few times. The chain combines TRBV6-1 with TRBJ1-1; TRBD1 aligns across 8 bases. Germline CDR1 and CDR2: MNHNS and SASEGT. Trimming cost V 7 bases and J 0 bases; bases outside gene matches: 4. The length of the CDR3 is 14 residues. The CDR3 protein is CASKGQVMNTEAFF. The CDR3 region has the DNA TGTGCCAGCAAGGGACAGGTCATGAACACTGAAGCTTTCTTT.

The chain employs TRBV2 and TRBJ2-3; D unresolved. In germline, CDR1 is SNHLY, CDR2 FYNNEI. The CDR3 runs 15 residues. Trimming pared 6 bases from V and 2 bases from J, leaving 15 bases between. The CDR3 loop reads CASRGPQPPTDTQYF. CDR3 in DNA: TGTGCCAGCAGGGGCCCTCAGCCCCCCACAGATACGCAGTATTTT.